The 28 T cell receptor beta chains reported below all come from one sample, sequenced in a study of blood T cell repertoires in COVID-19. The method was immunoSEQ multiplex PCR; TCRdb's version includes in-frame clones alone and lacks a portion of them. The profile shows some 150,000 clones, 84% of them singletons. Material for sequencing was peripheral blood. Source of these receptors: a human donor in a cohort sampled during active COVID-19.

The chain recombines TRBV7-2 with TRBJ1-2; the match to TRBD1 covers 10 bases. Germline CDR1 SGHTA, CDR2 FQGNSA. Unmatched junction bases numbered 8, after V lost 10 bases and J lost 9 bases. The CDR3 has 12 residues. This CDR3 is CATGTGVSSYTF. The CDR3 bases are TGTGCCACCGGGACAGGGGTCTCCAGCTACACCTTC. Looking up the rest from reference TRBV7-2 and TRBJ1-2 gives the full variable domain: GAGVSQSPSNKVTEKGKDVELRCDPISGHTALYWYRQSLGQGLEFLIYFQGNSAPDKSGLPSDRFSAERTGGSVSTLTIQRTQQEDSAVYLCATGTGVSSYTFGSGTRLTVV.

This sequence joins TRBV11-2 and TRBJ2-1, with D tentatively TRBD2 (5 bases). Germline V lookup: CDR1 SGHAT, CDR2 FQNNGV. The CDR3 is made up of 18 amino acids. Between the trimmed V and J ends, which lost 5 bases and 0 bases, there was a span of 20 bases. CDR3 DNA: TGTGCCAGCAGCCCCGGGCAGACTATTGAAACCTCCTACAATGAGCAGTTCTTC. Translation: CASSPGQTIETSYNEQFF. Variable domain in full (rest from reference TRBV11-2 and TRBJ2-1): EAGVAQSPRYKIIEKRQSVAFWCNPISGHATLYWYQQILGQGPKLLIQFQNNGVVDDSQLPKDRFSAERLKGVDSTLKIQPAKLEDSAVYLCASSPGQTIETSYNEQFFGPGTRLTVL.

The V and J genes are TRBV6-2 or TRBV6-3 and TRBJ2-3; 10 positions match TRBD1. V dropped 4 bases and J dropped 7; count of bases not matched to a gene: 11. This CDR3 contains 16 residues. Germline V gene data show CDR1 as MNHEY and CDR2 as SVGEGT. Here the CDR3 DNA reads TGTGCCAGCAGTTCCCCTCGGGACAGGGGAATACATACGCAGTATTTT. Protein: CASSSPRDRGIHTQYF.

The chain combines TRBV30 with TRBJ1-1; 8 positions agree with TRBD1. The CDR3 consists of 15 residues. Germline values: CDR1 GTSNPN, CDR2 SVGIG (reference sequence). V lost 3 bases and J lost 0; bases outside the gene matches: 6. For the CDR3, the DNA is TGTGCCTGGAGGTTCCGGGACAGGCTGAACACTGAAGCTTTCTTT. Translated, it gives CAWRFRDRLNTEAFF.

This clone was seen a single time. The chain is built from TRBV6-2 or TRBV6-3 and TRBJ2-7; 8 bases are shared with TRBD2. CDR1 and CDR2 from the germline V gene are MNHEY and SVGEGT. The CDR3 totals 16 residues. The ends lost 4 bases at V and 5 bases at J; junction bases unmatched: 13. The DNA of the CDR3 is TGTGCCAGCAGTTCACCGGGGGGGCCCGGCTTGGACGAGCAGTACTTC. The encoded protein is CASSSPGGPGLDEQYF.

Here the CDR3 reads CASGGTHGGYTF. In nucleotides, the CDR3 is TGTGCCAGCGGGGGGACGCACGGTGGCTACACCTTC. V usage is TRBV11-2 and J usage is TRBJ1-2; D is possibly TRBD1 (5 bases). In germline, CDR1 is SGHAT, CDR2 FQNNGV. Trimming pared 8 bases from V and 7 bases from J, leaving 14 bases between. This CDR3 comprises 12 residues.

CDR3 nucleotides: TGTGCCAGCACCTCCCCCGGACAGGGAACGCGTGGGAACTACGAGCAGTACTTC. Its translation: CASTSPGQGTRGNYEQYF. The gene calls are TRBV7-2 and TRBJ2-7; 8 nucleotides align to TRBD1. Germline CDR1 and CDR2: SGHTA and FQGNSA. V dropped 7 bases and J dropped 3; count of bases not matched to a gene: 20. The CDR3 sequence is 18 residues long.

V is TRBV7-8 and J is TRBJ2-3, with 12 bases lining up with TRBD2. The trim removed 10 bases at V and 0 bases at J, leaving 8 bases unmatched. The CDR3 length is 16 residues. From germline, CDR1 is SGHVS and CDR2 FQNEAQ. CDR3 in DNA: TGTGCCATCAAAAGACTAGCGGGGGATAGCACAGATACGCAGTATTTT. Amino acids: CAIKRLAGDSTDTQYF.

The J gene is TRBJ1-1, the V gene TRBV27, with D perhaps matching TRBD1 (5 bases). V was shortened by 7 bases and J by 5 bases, with 17 bases between the two germline ends. The CDR3 consists of 14 residues. Germline lookup yields CDR1 MNHEY and CDR2 SMNVEV (reference sequence). CDR3 DNA sequence: TGTGCCAGCACGCACCCCGGGGGGGGTACTGAAGCTTTCTTT. Translating it yields CASTHPGGGTEAFF.

The chain couples TRBV5-6 to TRBJ1-1; 8 nucleotides align to TRBD1. The CDR3 consists of 14 residues. From germline, CDR1 is SGHDT and CDR2 YYEEEE. V lost 2 bases, J lost 4 bases, and 4 bases stayed unmatched. Here the CDR3 reads CASSLGQGTTEAFF. As DNA, the CDR3 is TGTGCCAGCAGCTTAGGACAGGGTACCACTGAAGCTTTCTTT.

The rearrangement joins TRBV6-5 to TRBJ2-1; no firm D call. There are 15 residues in the CDR3. V lost 2 bases to trimming and J lost 3 bases, with 11 bases between them. Per germline, CDR1 MNHEY and CDR2 SVGAGI. The CDR3: CASSYGLSDYNEQFF. The CDR3 nucleotides read TGTGCCAGCAGTTACGGGCTATCGGACTACAATGAGCAGTTCTTC.

In nucleotides, the CDR3 is TGTGCCAGCAGTTTGATGGGAGGGGAGACCCAGTACTTC. Protein product: CASSLMGGETQYF. The V and J genes are TRBV12-3 or TRBV12-4 and TRBJ2-5; 7 nucleotides agree with TRBD2. This CDR3 has 13 residues. The trim removed 3 bases at V and 5 bases at J, leaving 3 bases unmatched.

The genes are TRBV6-5 and TRBJ1-5; TRBD1 aligns across 11 bases. The CDR3 has 13 residues. CDR1 is MNHEY, CDR2 SVGAGI, per germline. Germline trimming cut 9 bases from V and 4 bases from J; bases unmatched to any gene: 2. The CDR3 bases are TGTGCCAGTTGGGACAGGGGGAATCAGCCCCAGCATTTT. Protein product: CASWDRGNQPQHF.

The rearrangement joins TRBV19 to TRBJ1-1; 7 bases agree with TRBD1. V dropped 7 bases and J dropped 4; count of bases not matched to a gene: 9. The germline V gene has CDR1 LNHDA and CDR2 SQIVND (reference sequence). CDR3 length equals 14 residues. CDR3: CASIPGQKGTEAFF. For the CDR3, the DNA is TGTGCCAGTATCCCGGGACAGAAGGGCACTGAAGCTTTCTTT.

V is TRBV14 and J is TRBJ2-7, with D tentatively TRBD1 (6 bases). V was pared by 3 bases and J by 6 bases, with 18 bases between. The CDR3 is 15 residues long. CDR1 and CDR2 (germline): SGHDN, FVKESK. The chain's CDR3 is CASSHRLRGSREQYF. The CDR3 DNA is TGTGCCAGCAGCCATCGTTTGAGGGGGTCACGCGAGCAGTACTTC.

This clone occurred a few times. V and J are TRBV6-2 or TRBV6-3 and TRBJ1-5; D unresolved. CDR1 and CDR2 from the germline V gene are MNHEY and SVGEGT. The length of the CDR3 is 15 residues. Trimming shortened V by 6 bases and J by 0 bases, and 12 bases separated the two germline ends. CDR3 sequence: CASRPYKNSNQPQHF. The DNA for the CDR3 is TGTGCCAGCAGGCCTTACAAAAATAGCAATCAGCCCCAGCATTTT.

V is TRBV30 and J is TRBJ2-7; 8 bases are a match to TRBD2. The V gene's germline CDR1 is GTSNPN and CDR2 SVGIG (reference sequence). The J segment lost 2 bases and the V segment lost 2 bases, leaving 8 bases of the junction unmatched. The length of the CDR3 is 15 residues. CDR3: CAWSRPAGVAYEQYF. CDR3 DNA sequence: TGTGCCTGGAGTAGGCCAGCGGGGGTCGCCTACGAGCAGTACTTC.

This clone was seen only once. The chain employs TRBV5-1 and TRBJ2-3; D gene uncertain. V lost 4 bases and J lost 0, with 18 bases in between. The CDR3 is 17 residues long. Germline V gives CDR1 SGHRS, CDR2 YFSETQ. CDR3 nucleotides: TGCGCCAGCAGCCCCACCCTCGGGTTATCTAGCACAGATACGCAGTATTTT. Its translation is CASSPTLGLSSTDTQYF.

V is TRBV7-9 and J is TRBJ1-1, with 7 bases that match TRBD1. The CDR3 consists of 15 residues. CDR1 and CDR2 from the germline V gene are SEHNR and FQNEAQ (reference sequence). J was trimmed by 0 bases and V by 5 bases; bases with no gene match: 6. CDR3 residues: CASSPNTGVNTEAFF. The CDR3 DNA reads TGTGCCAGCAGCCCTAATACAGGGGTGAACACTGAAGCTTTCTTT.

The V and J genes are TRBV5-6 and TRBJ1-1; D uncertain. From germline, CDR1 is SGHDT and CDR2 YYEEEE. Deletions cut 1 base from V and 0 bases from J, with 7 bases between. The CDR3 extends over 14 amino acids. For the CDR3, the DNA is TGTGCCAGCAGCTTGTACAGCATGAACACTGAAGCTTTCTTT. Its protein is CASSLYSMNTEAFF.

This clone occurred once. V is TRBV6-2 or TRBV6-3 and J is TRBJ2-3; 9 bases map to TRBD1. After removal of 2 bases from V and 2 bases from J, the junction contained 8 bases not matched to a gene. This CDR3 has 17 residues. CDR1 is MNHEY and CDR2 is SVGEGT in the germline V gene. The CDR3 coding sequence is TGTGCCAGCAGTTACCTCACCGGGACAGGGAACACAGATACGCAGTATTTT. Encoded protein: CASSYLTGTGNTDTQYF.

The chain links TRBV4-3 to TRBJ2-2; maybe TRBD2 (7 bases). Germline V gives CDR1 LGHNA, CDR2 YSLEER. The CDR3 has 17 amino acids. Between the trimmed V and J ends, which lost 3 bases and 4 bases, there was a span of 18 bases. Here the CDR3 reads CASSQGRAGASTGELFF. The CDR3 nucleotides are TGCGCCAGCAGCCAGGGGAGGGCAGGGGCGAGCACCGGGGAGCTGTTTTTT.

This clone was recorded many times. The rearrangement links TRBV5-1 to TRBJ2-3; 7 positions agree with TRBD1. The CDR3 is 15 residues long. Per the germline V gene, CDR1 is SGHRS and CDR2 is YFSETQ. V gave up 6 bases and J gave up 2 bases; unmatched junction bases: 9. CDR3 residues: CASTPRGLFTDTQYF. The CDR3 DNA is TGCGCCAGCACCCCAAGGGGGCTGTTCACAGATACGCAGTATTTT. Supplemented by reference TRBV5-1 and TRBJ2-3, the full variable domain reads KAGVTQTPRYLIKTRGQQVTLSCSPISGHRSVSWYQQTPGQGLQFLFEYFSETQRNKGNFPGRFSGRQFSNSRSEMNVSTLELGDSALYLCASTPRGLFTDTQYFGPGTRLTVL.

The chain joins TRBV7-6 to TRBJ2-1, with D perhaps matching TRBD2 (6 bases). Trimming shortened V by 1 base and J by 3 bases, and 13 bases separated the two germline ends. Germline-derived CDR1 and CDR2 are SGHVS and FNYEAQ. CDR3 length: 16 residues. The CDR3 nucleotides read TGTGCCAGCAGCTTAGTGATTAGCGGAGACTACAATGAGCAGTTCTTC. The encoded protein is CASSLVISGDYNEQFF.

This chain uses TRBV15 with TRBJ2-5; the match to TRBD2 covers 9 bases. This CDR3 comprises 14 residues. Per the germline V gene, CDR1 is LNHNV and CDR2 is YYDKDF (reference sequence). J lost 5 bases, V lost 6 bases, and 7 bases had no gene match. CDR3 sequence reads: CATSTRGGAETQYF. The CDR3 DNA is TGTGCCACCAGTACACGCGGGGGGGCGGAGACCCAGTACTTC.

The chain links TRBV19 to TRBJ1-5, with TRBD1 as a possible D gene (5 bases). CDR3 length: 19 amino acids. The germline CDR1 and CDR2 sequences are LNHDA and SQIVND (reference sequence). The germline V and J ends were trimmed by 0 bases and 0 bases, with 18 bases remaining between them. CDR3 sequence reads: CASSIDIPRQLYSNQPQHF. CDR3 sequence (DNA): TGTGCCAGTAGTATAGACATCCCCCGACAGTTATATAGCAATCAGCCCCAGCATTTT.

The chain employs TRBV5-1 and TRBJ2-2; a weak D match, TRBD1 (6 bases). Germline CDR1 reads SGHRS; CDR2 reads YFSETQ. V lost 4 bases and J 4 bases, leaving 14 bases between the germline ends. The CDR3 runs to 15 residues. This CDR3 is CASSPLDRRTGELFF. DNA of the CDR3: TGCGCCAGCAGCCCTTTAGACAGGCGCACCGGGGAGCTGTTTTTT.

The V call is TRBV3-1 (or the pseudogene TRBV3-2), the J call TRBJ1-5; D gene unclear. This CDR3 has 16 amino acids. The germline CDR1 and CDR2 sequences are LGHDT and YNNKEL (reference sequence). V was cut by 1 base and J by 1 base, with 11 bases left in between. The CDR3 region is CASSQGVGGSNQPQHF. CDR3 DNA sequence: TGTGCCAGCAGCCAAGGGGTGGGAGGAAGCAATCAGCCCCAGCATTTT.